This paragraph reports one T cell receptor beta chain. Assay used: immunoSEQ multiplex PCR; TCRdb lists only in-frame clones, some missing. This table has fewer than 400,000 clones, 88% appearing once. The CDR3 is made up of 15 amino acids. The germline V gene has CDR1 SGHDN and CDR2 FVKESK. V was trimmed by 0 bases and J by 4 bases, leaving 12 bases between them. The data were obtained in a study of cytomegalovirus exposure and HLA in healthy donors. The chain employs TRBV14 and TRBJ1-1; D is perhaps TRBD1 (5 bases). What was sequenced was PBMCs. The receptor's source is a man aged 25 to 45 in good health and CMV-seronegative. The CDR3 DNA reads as TGTGCCAGCAGCCAAGAGGAGGGGCACTTCACTGAAGCTTTCTTT. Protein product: CASSQEEGHFTEAFF.